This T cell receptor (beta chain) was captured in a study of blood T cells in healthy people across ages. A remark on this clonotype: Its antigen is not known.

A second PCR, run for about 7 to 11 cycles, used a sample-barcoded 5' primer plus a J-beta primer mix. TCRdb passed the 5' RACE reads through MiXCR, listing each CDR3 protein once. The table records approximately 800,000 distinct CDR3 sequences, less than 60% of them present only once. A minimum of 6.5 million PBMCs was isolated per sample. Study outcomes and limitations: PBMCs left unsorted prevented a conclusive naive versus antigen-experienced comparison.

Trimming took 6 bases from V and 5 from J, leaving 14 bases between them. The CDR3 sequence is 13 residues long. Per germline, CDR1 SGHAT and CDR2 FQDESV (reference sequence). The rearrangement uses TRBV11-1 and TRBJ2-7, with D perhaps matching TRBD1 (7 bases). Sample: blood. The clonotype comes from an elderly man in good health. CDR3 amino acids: CASSATGRHEQYF. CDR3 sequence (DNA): TGTGCCAGCAGTGCGACAGGGAGGCACGAGCAGTACTTC. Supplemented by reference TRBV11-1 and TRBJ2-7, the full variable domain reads EAEVAQSPRYKITEKSQAVAFWCDPISGHATLYWYRQILGQGPELLVQFQDESVVDDSQLPKDRFSAERLKGVDSTLKIQPAELGDSAMYLCASSATGRHEQYFGPGTRLTVT.